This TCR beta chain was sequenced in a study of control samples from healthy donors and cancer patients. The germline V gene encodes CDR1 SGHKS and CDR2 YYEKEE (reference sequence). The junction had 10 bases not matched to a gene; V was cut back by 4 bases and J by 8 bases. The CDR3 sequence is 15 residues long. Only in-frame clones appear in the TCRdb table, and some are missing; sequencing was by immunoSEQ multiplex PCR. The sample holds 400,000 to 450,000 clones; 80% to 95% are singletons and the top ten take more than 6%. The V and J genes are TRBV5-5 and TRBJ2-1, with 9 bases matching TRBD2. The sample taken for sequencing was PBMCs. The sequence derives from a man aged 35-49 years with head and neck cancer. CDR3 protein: CASSLIGGRADEQFF. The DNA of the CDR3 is TGTGCCAGCAGCCTTATTGGCGGGAGGGCGGATGAGCAGTTCTTC.